Described below is a single T cell receptor (beta chain) sequence and its context. What it binds is unknown. The CDR3 loop spans 16 amino acids. Germline V gene sequence: CDR1 MNHEY, CDR2 SVGAGI. Trimming took 2 bases from V and 0 from J, leaving 13 bases between them. This record belongs to a study of T cell responses to AZD1222 COVID-19 vaccine. Broader study findings: Repertoires in all cases were sampled only once the peak T cell response had passed. Donors were chiefly white British, with a greater number of females, and clonal diversity was perhaps underestimated.

Clones were sequenced by immunoSEQ multiplex PCR, and TCRdb holds only the in-frame ones, with some missing. The profile covers 110,000 to 150,000 clones, with approximately 92% appearing a single time and approximately 1.5% taken by the ten largest. This TCR derives from an adult in good health. The specimen was peripheral blood, collected on day 0 of AZD1222 vaccination. The chain joins TRBV6-5 to TRBJ1-1; no clear D. CDR3 sequence: CASSYLRASMNTEAFF. CDR3 coding DNA: TGTGCCAGCAGTTACCTACGCGCATCCATGAACACTGAAGCTTTCTTT.